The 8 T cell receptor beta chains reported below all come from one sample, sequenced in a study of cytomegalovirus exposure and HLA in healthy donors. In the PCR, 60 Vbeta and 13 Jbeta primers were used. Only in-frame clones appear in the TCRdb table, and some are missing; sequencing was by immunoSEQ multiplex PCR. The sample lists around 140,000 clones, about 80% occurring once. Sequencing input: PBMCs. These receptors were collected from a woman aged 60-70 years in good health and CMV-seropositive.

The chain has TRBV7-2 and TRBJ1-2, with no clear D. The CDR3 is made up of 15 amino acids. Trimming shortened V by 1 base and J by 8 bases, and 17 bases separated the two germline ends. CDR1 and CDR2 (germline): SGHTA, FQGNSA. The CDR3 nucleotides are TGTGCCAGCAGCTTAGACGGGGTTGTCCTCTCCGGCTACACCTTC. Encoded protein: CASSLDGVVLSGYTF.

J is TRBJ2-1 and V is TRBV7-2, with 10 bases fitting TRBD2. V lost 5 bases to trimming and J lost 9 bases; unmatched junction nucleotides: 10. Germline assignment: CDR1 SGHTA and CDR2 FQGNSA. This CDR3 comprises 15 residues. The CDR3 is CASSTSGRGDVEQFF. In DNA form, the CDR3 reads TGTGCCAGCAGCACAAGCGGGAGGGGGGACGTTGAGCAGTTCTTC.

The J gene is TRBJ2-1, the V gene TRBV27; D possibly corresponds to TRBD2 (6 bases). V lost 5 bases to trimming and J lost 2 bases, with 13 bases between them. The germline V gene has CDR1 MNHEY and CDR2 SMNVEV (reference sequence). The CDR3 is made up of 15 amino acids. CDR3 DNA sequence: TGTGCCAGCAGTCGCCCGGCGGGAACCTACAATGAGCAGTTCTTC. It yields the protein CASSRPAGTYNEQFF.

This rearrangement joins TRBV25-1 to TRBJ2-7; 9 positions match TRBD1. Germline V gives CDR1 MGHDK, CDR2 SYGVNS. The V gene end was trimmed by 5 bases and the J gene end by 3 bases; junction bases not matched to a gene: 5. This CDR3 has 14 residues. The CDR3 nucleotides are TGTGCCAGCAGTCGCGGGACAGGGTTCTACGAGCAGTACTTC. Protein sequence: CASSRGTGFYEQYF.

CDR3 nucleotides: TGTGCCAGCTCCCGGGGACAGGAAGAGACCCAGTACTTC. This codes for CASSRGQEETQYF. The rearrangement uses TRBV18 and TRBJ2-5; 8 positions agree with TRBD1. The germline V gene encodes CDR1 KGHSH and CDR2 LQKENI. CDR3 length: 13 amino acids. The V segment lost 6 bases and the J segment 3 bases; nucleotides outside the gene matches: 3.

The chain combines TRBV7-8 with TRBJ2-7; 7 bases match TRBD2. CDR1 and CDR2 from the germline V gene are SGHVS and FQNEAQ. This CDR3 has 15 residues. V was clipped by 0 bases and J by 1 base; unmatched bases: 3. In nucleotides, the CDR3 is TGTGCCAGCAGCTTAGCCCCTAGCGGATCCTACGAGCAGTACTTC. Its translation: CASSLAPSGSYEQYF.

The CDR3 loop is CASSQDFNTGELFF. The CDR3 nucleotides are TGTGCCAGCAGCCAGGACTTTAACACCGGGGAGCTGTTTTTT. This sequence joins TRBV5-4 and TRBJ2-2, with a tentative D call TRBD2 (5 bases). The CDR3 sequence is 14 residues long. CDR1 is SGHNT, CDR2 YYREEE, per germline (reference sequence). Trimming stripped 4 bases from V and 2 bases from J, with 9 bases between.

DNA for the CDR3: TGTGCCAGTAGCCCCCGGCAGGGGTTGATTGAAGCTTTCTTT. This encodes CASSPRQGLIEAFF. The V call is TRBV19, the J call TRBJ1-1; tentatively, D is TRBD1 (6 bases). The CDR3 spans 14 residues. The V gene lost 6 bases and the J gene lost 7 bases, with 18 bases spanning the gap. The germline V gene has CDR1 LNHDA and CDR2 SQIVND (reference sequence).